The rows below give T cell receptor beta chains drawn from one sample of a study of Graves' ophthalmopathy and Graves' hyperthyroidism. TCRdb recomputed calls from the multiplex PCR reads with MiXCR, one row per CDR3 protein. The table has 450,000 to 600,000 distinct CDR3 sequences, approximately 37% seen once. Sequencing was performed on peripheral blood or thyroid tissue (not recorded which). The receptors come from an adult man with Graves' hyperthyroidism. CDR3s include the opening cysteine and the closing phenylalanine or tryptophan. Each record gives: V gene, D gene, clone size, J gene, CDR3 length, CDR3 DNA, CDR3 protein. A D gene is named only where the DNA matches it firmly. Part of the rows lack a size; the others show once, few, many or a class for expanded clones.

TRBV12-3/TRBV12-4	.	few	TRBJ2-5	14	TGTGCCAGCAGTTTCAACTCAGGAGGCGAGACCCAGTACTTC	CASSFNSGGETQYF
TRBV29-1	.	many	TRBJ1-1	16	TGCAGCGTTGACGGGACCGAGACCTTAATGAACACTGAAGCTTTCTTT	CSVDGTETLMNTEAFF
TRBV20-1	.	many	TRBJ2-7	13	TGCAGTGCTAGTATACGAGTTTCGGGCGAGCAGTACTTC	CSASIRVSGEQYF
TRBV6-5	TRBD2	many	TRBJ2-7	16	TGTGCCAGCAGTTCCCCTCCCGGGACTAGCGGGGTCGAGCAGTACTTC	CASSSPPGTSGVEQYF
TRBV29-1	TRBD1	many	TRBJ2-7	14	TGCAGCGTTGCGGGGGACAGGGAACCCTACGAGCAGTACTTC	CSVAGDREPYEQYF
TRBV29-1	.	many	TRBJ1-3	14	TGCAGCGCCTTCGGACTGAGCTCTGGAAACACCATATATTTT	CSAFGLSSGNTIYF
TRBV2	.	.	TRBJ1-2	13	TGTGCCACCAGGGGCGGCCGTAACTATGGCTACACCTTC	CATRGGRNYGYTF
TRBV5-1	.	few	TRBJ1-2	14	TGCGCCAGCAGCTGGACAGACGAAGTAGGTGGCTACACCTTC	CASSWTDEVGGYTF
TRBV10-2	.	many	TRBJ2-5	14	TGCGCCAGCAGTGAGTTCATAGGGGATGAGACCCAGTACTTC	CASSEFIGDETQYF
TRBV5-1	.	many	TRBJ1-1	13	TGCGCCAGCGATACCCAGCCGCACACTGAAGCTTTCTTT	CASDTQPHTEAFF
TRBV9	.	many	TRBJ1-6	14	TGTGCCAGCAGCGTGGCGGGAGATAATTCACCCCTCCACTTT	CASSVAGDNSPLHF
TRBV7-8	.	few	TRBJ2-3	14	TGTGCCAGCAGCTTAGGGGACCGCACAGATACGCAGTATTTT	CASSLGDRTDTQYF
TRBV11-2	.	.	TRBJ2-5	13	TGTGCCAGCAGCAAGCGACAGCAAGAGACCCAGTACTTC	CASSKRQQETQYF